This T cell receptor (beta chain) comes out of a study of regulatory T cells in long-lasting Graves disease. Broader study findings: Favored gene segments in persistent disease were TRBV28, TRBJ1-2 and TRBJ2-5.

With iRepertoire HTBI primers and Arm-PCR of CDR3 regions, TCR beta libraries were built. A single record per CDR3 protein comes from TCRdb applying MiXCR to the multiplex PCR reads. The sample carries hundreds of thousands of distinct CDR3 sequences, around 21% recorded once. As concerns this clonotype: As yet, its antigen is unknown.

The sample's time point: persistent/refractory GD, antithyroid drugs over 5 years with positive TRAb. PBMC RNA was the source of the TCR library. CDR3 length: 16 amino acids. Trimming left V 0 bases short and J 8 bases short, with 19 bases between. Germline V gene sequence: CDR1 MNHEY, CDR2 SMNVEV (reference sequence). The sequenced sample was peripheral blood mononuclear cells (PBMCs), obtained when the disease was refractory, from a patient treated with antithyroid drugs. This chain joins TRBV27 and TRBJ1-1, with TRBD1 as a possible D gene (6 bases). This clonotype was sampled from a female donor with Graves disease. CDR3 sequence: CASSLSIVPTGGEAFF. CDR3 bases: TGTGCCAGCAGTTTATCCATCGTCCCGACAGGTGGGGAAGCTTTCTTT.